This T cell receptor beta chain came from a study of cytomegalovirus exposure and HLA in healthy donors. Study-wide context: One earlier analysis, a look at roughly 180 million T cells, found 100 million to 130 million unique TCR beta sequences.

PCR was performed using 60 Vbeta and 13 Jbeta primers. Produced via immunoSEQ multiplex PCR; TCRdb's table is partial and in-frame only. The sample holds about 130,000 clones; more than 65% are singletons and the top ten take under 3%. Of note for this clone: Its specificity is unknown.

Healthy bone marrow donors made up the donors. Study results and caveats: Some highly shared sequence variants likely arose as a pipeline artifact. Analysis was carried out at a later point, and it linked a missense DCLRE1C variant to TCR beta V- and J-gene trimming.

Per germline, CDR1 KGHSH and CDR2 LQKENI. CDR3 length: 15 residues. V dropped 3 bases and J dropped 7; count of bases not matched to a gene: 7. Sequencing was performed on PBMCs. This clonotype originated in a woman aged 18-30 years in good health and CMV-seropositive. This sequence joins TRBV18 and TRBJ2-1; 9 nucleotides line up with TRBD2. CDR3 sequence: CASSPLAGDWNEQFF. The CDR3 DNA reads as TGTGCCAGCTCACCTTTAGCGGGGGATTGGAATGAGCAGTTCTTC.